This T cell receptor (beta chain) was recorded in a study of preoperative IRX-2 immunotherapy in early breast cancer. V dropped 8 bases and J dropped 3 bases, with 18 bases sitting between them. CDR3 length equals 14 residues. In germline, CDR1 is SGHRS, CDR2 YFSETQ. Measured with immunoSEQ multiplex PCR; TCRdb has only the in-frame clones, and not every one. The sample consists of about 38,000 clones, roughly four fifths of them appearing once. Regarding treatment: preoperative locoregional IRX-2 cytokine immunotherapy. Samples came from a phase Ib trial of preoperative locoregional IRX-2 cytokine immunotherapy.

The sample in question was lymph node tissue, obtained after IRX-2 immunotherapy. This chain joins TRBV5-1 and TRBJ2-7; possible D gene TRBD2, 5 bases. This TCR derives from a human donor with breast cancer. The CDR3 DNA sequence: TGCGCCAGACCTCCCGCGGGCCAAAACTACGAGCAGTACTTC. It is translated as CARPPAGQNYEQYF.